The 11 T cell receptor beta chains presented below share a single source sample, sequenced in a study of spatial heterogeneity in lung cancer. Their recognized antigens are unknown. Points from the study as a whole: It was found that expanded intratumoral alpha and beta TCR counts tracked tumor mutation counts.

TCRdb reanalysed the 5' RACE reads using MiXCR and keeps one entry per CDR3 protein. The sample comprises under 13,000 distinct CDR3 sequences, around 8% of which are singletons, and roughly 22% rests with the top ten. Regarding time point: sample taken at primary tumor resection. This specimen consisted of lung tumor tissue, obtained at surgery. Source of these receptors: a female donor with early-stage non-small cell lung cancer.

This clonotype occurred many times. For a library built for alpha chains, this beta chain is a stray read; little rests on its size. The chain joins TRBV20-1 to TRBJ1-5; weak D call: TRBD1 (5 bases). Germline V gene data show CDR1 as DFQATT and CDR2 as SNEGSKA (reference sequence). Trimming removed 1 base from V and 7 bases from J, with 17 bases in between. The CDR3 is made up of 15 amino acids. CDR3 nucleotide sequence: TGCAGTGCTAGAGGGCTGGCCAGGGCAGGACAGCCCCAGCATTTT. Translating it yields CSARGLARAGQPQHF.

This clonotype was seen many times. This beta chain is a stray read from a library made for alpha chains; its abundance is not meaningful. This rearrangement joins TRBV9 to TRBJ2-3, with D possibly matching TRBD2 (7 bases). Looked up from germline, CDR1 is SGDLS and CDR2 is YYNGEE. This CDR3 contains 16 residues. Trimming removed 0 bases at V and 2 bases at J, with 13 bases between. CDR3 residues: CASSVGGGQPTDTQYF. The CDR3 region has the DNA TGTGCCAGCAGCGTAGGGGGGGGGCAACCCACAGATACGCAGTATTTT.

This clonotype has ten or more counts. This beta chain turned up in a library designed for alpha chains; as an off-target read, its abundance says little. The chain combines TRBV30 with TRBJ1-2; D gene uncertain. This CDR3 is 17 amino acids long. Germline V lookup: CDR1 GTSNPN, CDR2 SVGIG (reference sequence). V lost 0 bases to trimming and J lost 1 base, with 18 bases between them. The CDR3 DNA sequence: TGTGCCTGGAGTGTATCAGTCTTGGGCACCAGTAACTATGGCTACACCTTC. It yields the protein CAWSVSVLGTSNYGYTF.

This clonotype was observed many times. Being off target in a library aimed at alpha chains, this beta chain has a size of little meaning. The chain couples TRBV28 to TRBJ1-5, with D uncertain. CDR1 is MDHEN and CDR2 is SYDVKM in the germline V gene. The CDR3 loop spans 17 amino acids. The V end lost 2 bases, the J end lost 2 bases, and 16 bases lay between the germline ends. The CDR3 is CASSLLEGTWRNQPQHF. As DNA, the CDR3 is TGTGCCAGCAGTTTACTCGAAGGAACTTGGCGCAATCAGCCCCAGCATTTT.

This clonotype was counted at least ten times. This beta chain is a stray sequence in a library constructed for alpha chains; its clone size is not meaningful. This chain uses TRBV7-9 with TRBJ2-5; D assignment may be TRBD1 or TRBD2 (6 bases each). CDR1 SEHNR and CDR2 FQNEAQ come from the germline V gene (reference sequence). With 1 base removed from V and 5 bases from J, the gap between germline ends came to 11 bases. The CDR3 length is 14 residues. Here the CDR3 DNA reads TGTGCCAGCAGCTTAGAAGGGGGGCTCGAGACCCAGTACTTC. As protein: CASSLEGGLETQYF. The complete variable domain, with remaining parts taken from reference TRBV7-9 and TRBJ2-5, reads DTGVSQNPRHKITKRGQNVTFRCDPISEHNRLYWYRQTLGQGPEFLTYFQNEAQLEKSRLLSDRFSAERPKGSFSTLEIQRTEQGDSAMYLCASSLEGGLETQYFGPGTRLLVL.

This clonotype was observed at least ten times. Since the library was made to target alpha chains, this beta chain is a stray read and its abundance is not meaningful. This chain joins TRBV7-2 and TRBJ2-7; 7 nucleotides agree with TRBD1. With V trimmed by 7 bases and J by 6 bases, 12 bases remained unmatched. Germline CDR1 reads SGHTA; CDR2 reads FQGNSA. The CDR3 is made up of 14 amino acids. In DNA form, the CDR3 reads TGTGCCAGCACCGAGACAGGGCGTTTGGGCGAGCAGTACTTC. Protein product: CASTETGRLGEQYF.

This clonotype was recorded a few times. In a library made to pick up alpha chains, this beta chain is a stray read with a size that means little. V and J are TRBV11-3 and TRBJ1-3; 9 nucleotides match TRBD1. CDR1 SGHNT and CDR2 YENEEA come from the germline V gene. The CDR3 is 13 residues long. The junction had 3 bases not matched to a gene; V was cut back by 4 bases and J by 8 bases. The CDR3 DNA sequence: TGTGCCAGCAGCTCGGGACAGGGAGACACCATATATTTT. It codes for CASSSGQGDTIYF.

Many counts were recorded for this clonotype. This beta chain is off target for a library built for alpha chains, so its abundance means little. The chain links TRBV5-5 to TRBJ1-2, with D tentatively TRBD1 (5 bases). The V gene lost 0 bases and the J gene lost 9 bases, with 9 bases spanning the gap. There are 12 residues in the CDR3. Germline CDR1 and CDR2: SGHKS and YYEKEE (reference sequence). As DNA, the CDR3 is TGTGCCAGCAGCTTGGAGCAGGGACGCTACACCTTC. The encoded protein is CASSLEQGRYTF.

Remarks on this clonotype: In a library made to pick up alpha chains, this beta chain is a stray read with a size that means little. This chain uses TRBV4-1 with TRBJ2-7; 8 nucleotides agree with TRBD1. The V gene's germline CDR1 is MGHRA and CDR2 YSYEKL. The CDR3 has 18 amino acids. With 1 base clipped from V and 4 bases from J, the junction kept 15 bases outside the gene matches. Written as DNA, the CDR3 is TGCGCCAGCAGCCAAGCAGGGGGCAGCGTAGGCGGAGGTTACGAGCAGTACTTC. Residues: CASSQAGGSVGGGYEQYF.

This clonotype was detected many times. Since it is a stray read in a library aimed at alpha chains, this beta chain has a size that is not meaningful. The CDR3, as DNA: TGTGCCACCAGCAGCAGACAGGGGGCGTTCCGGAATGAGCAGTTCTTC. Translating gives CATSSRQGAFRNEQFF. The V call is TRBV15, the J call TRBJ2-1, with 10 nucleotides matching TRBD1. Germline CDR1 is LNHNV and CDR2 is YYDKDF (reference sequence). This CDR3 is built from 16 residues. V lost 3 bases and J lost 7; bases outside the gene matches: 9.

This clonotype came up a few times. This beta chain came through as a stray read in a library set up for alpha chains, and its size says little. This chain links TRBV6-1 with TRBJ1-6; D remains ambiguous. This CDR3 has 11 residues. Per germline, CDR1 MNHNS and CDR2 SASEGT. The V end lost 7 bases, the J end lost 10 bases, and 8 bases lay between the germline ends. Here the CDR3 DNA reads TGTGCCAGCAAAGACGGCTCACCCCTCCACTTT. Translation gives CASKDGSPLHF.